Listed below are T cell receptor beta chains from one sample, sequenced in a study of T cell changes during pregnancy in multiple sclerosis. The table came from immunoSEQ multiplex PCR; TCRdb's copy has only in-frame clones and leaves some out. The table includes some 87,000 clones, 85% to 95% detected once. The specimen comprised peripheral blood, sampled in the first trimester of pregnancy. These TCRs come from a female donor with multiple sclerosis, enrolled in a pregnancy study. CDR3s include the opening cysteine and the closing phenylalanine or tryptophan. A D gene is named only where the DNA matches it firmly. A clone size is listed for some rows: how often the clone was seen (once, few, many), or a class if it is expanded.

j_call clone_size v_call d_call cdr3_nt cdr3_aa
TRBJ1-1 . TRBV29-1 . TGCAGCGGGCACAGGGTGGACACTGAAGCTTTCTTT CSGHRVDTEAFF
TRBJ2-7 . TRBV6-1 . TGTGCCAGCACCAGCCCCTCGGGGGTCTACGAGCAGTACTTC CASTSPSGVYEQYF
TRBJ2-1 . TRBV10-3 . TGTGCCATCACCAAGGGCGGGTCGGATCCCTACAATGAGCAGTTCTTC CAITKGGSDPYNEQFF
TRBJ2-5 . TRBV29-1 . TGCAGCGCCGGTAGCGGCCAAGAGACCCAGTACTTC CSAGSGQETQYF
TRBJ2-7 . TRBV6-1 . TGTGCCAGCGGCGATCGCCTAGGCGCACACGAGCAGTACTTC CASGDRLGAHEQYF
TRBJ2-2 . TRBV7-6 . TGTGCCAGCAGCCACCGGGGTGCGGTCCCGAACACCGGGGAGCTGTTTTTT CASSHRGAVPNTGELFF
TRBJ2-1 . TRBV6-1 TRBD2 TGTGCCAGCAGTGAGGGACTATACAATGAGCAGTTCTTC CASSEGLYNEQFF
TRBJ1-1 once TRBV29-1 TRBD1 TGCAGCGTTATCGGGACAGGGGGGACTGAAGCTTTCTTT CSVIGTGGTEAFF
TRBJ1-1 . TRBV7-8 . TGTGCCAGCAGCTTAGTCAACCCGGGGACTGAAGCTTTCTTT CASSLVNPGTEAFF
TRBJ2-1 few TRBV14 TRBD1 TGTGCCAGCAGCCCGAGATCCGGGACAGGGGGAACTGAGCAGTTCTTC CASSPRSGTGGTEQFF
TRBJ1-4 . TRBV7-3 . TGTGCCAGCAGCCAGGGAGGGGCGGGGAAACTGTTTTTT CASSQGGAGKLFF
TRBJ2-2 once TRBV7-9 . TGTGCCAGCAGCTTTATCGCGGCTTTAAACACCGGGGAGCTGTTTTTT CASSFIAALNTGELFF
TRBJ2-2 . TRBV19 TRBD2 TGTGCCAGTAGTACCTCCAGCGGGAGGGCTGGCGGGGAGCTGTTTTTT CASSTSSGRAGGELFF
TRBJ2-7 . TRBV4-2 TRBD2 TGTGCCAGCAGCCATCTCTCCGGGACTAGCGCTTACGAGCAGTACTTC CASSHLSGTSAYEQYF
TRBJ2-7 . TRBV9 TRBD2 TGTGCCAGCAGCGTAGGGGCGGGAGGGCCTCAGCAGTACTTC CASSVGAGGPQQYF
TRBJ2-7 . TRBV2 . TGTGCCAGCAGGAGCTCCTACGAGCAGTACTTC CASRSSYEQYF
TRBJ1-5 . TRBV21-1 . TGTGCCAGCAGCAAAGCCGCAAATGAAGGGGGACAGGCCGACAATCAGCCCCAGCATTTT CASSKAANEGGQADNQPQHF
TRBJ2-3 . TRBV5-1 TRBD1 TGCGCCAGCAGCCTCACCGGGACAGGGTTAGATACGCAGTATTTT CASSLTGTGLDTQYF
TRBJ2-1 . TRBV18 . TGTGCCAGCTACTCAAGGGGCTCCTACAATGAGCAGTTCTTC CASYSRGSYNEQFF
TRBJ2-7 . TRBV27 TRBD2 TGTGCCAGCGCCTTTAGGGCGGGAGCCTACGAGCAGTACTTC CASAFRAGAYEQYF
TRBJ2-1 . TRBV9 TRBD1 TGTGCCAGCAGCGCCCTACAGGGGCTCCGGTTCTTC CASSALQGLRFF
TRBJ1-4 once TRBV7-9 TRBD1 TGTGCCAGCAGTCCCCGGGACAGGGCTAATGAAAAACTGTTTTTT CASSPRDRANEKLFF
TRBJ1-2 once TRBV5-6 . TGTGCCAGCAGCTGGGGAGGGGATGGCTACACCTTC CASSWGGDGYTF
TRBJ2-1 . TRBV5-4 . TGTGCCAGCAGCCGCCGGGAAAATGAGCAGTTCTTC CASSRRENEQFF
TRBJ2-1 . TRBV28 TRBD2 TGTGCCAGCAGTTTAATTCTAGCGGGACGTCAGGATGAGCAGTTCTTC CASSLILAGRQDEQFF
TRBJ2-2 . TRBV7-2 . TGTGCCAGCAGCCTCTTGGGGGAGCTGTTTTTT CASSLLGELFF
TRBJ2-4 . TRBV4-2 . TGTGCCAGCAGCCAAGACTCTCAGGCGGGGACCAAAAACATTCAGTACTTC CASSQDSQAGTKNIQYF
TRBJ2-5 once TRBV20-1 . TGCGCCTCCGGGACATCGAAGACCCAGTACTTC CASGTSKTQYF
TRBJ1-1 . TRBV29-1 . TGCAGCGTTGAAGATCCCCAAACTCTGAACACTGAAGCTTTCTTT CSVEDPQTLNTEAFF
TRBJ2-5 . TRBV2 TRBD1 TGTGCCAGCTCCAGGGGGATGGAGACCCAGTACTTC CASSRGMETQYF
TRBJ2-7 . TRBV30 . TGTGCCTGGGCTAGCGTTTCCTACGAGCAGTACTTC CAWASVSYEQYF
TRBJ2-1 . TRBV7-9 TRBD2 TGTGCCAGCAGCTTAGTGAGGACTAGCGGGAGTCTAGGCAATGAGCAGTTCTTC CASSLVRTSGSLGNEQFF
TRBJ2-1 . TRBV25-1 . TGTGCCAGCAGGTACGGGACTGGACCCTACAATGAGCAGTTCTTC CASRYGTGPYNEQFF
TRBJ1-1 . TRBV4-1 . TGCGCCAGCAGCCAAGTGGGTTGGCGGGACCCTGGGGCTTTCTTT CASSQVGWRDPGAFF
TRBJ2-3 . TRBV7-3 TRBD1 TGTGCCAGCAGCGTCATGACAGGGCTTGGAACAGATACGCAGTATTTT CASSVMTGLGTDTQYF
TRBJ1-5 . TRBV7-2 TRBD1 TGTGCCAGCAGCTCGGACAGGGGGGATCAGCCCCAGCATTTT CASSSDRGDQPQHF
TRBJ2-7 . TRBV19 . TGTGCCAGTAGTATTGCGGACAGCACCTACGAGCAGTACTTC CASSIADSTYEQYF
TRBJ2-1 . TRBV9 . TGTGCCAGCAGCGTAAGGAGTGACAGTGAGCAGTTCTTC CASSVRSDSEQFF
TRBJ2-7 . TRBV7-9 . TGTGCCAGCAGCTTAGAGGCGGGAACTACCTACGAGCAGTACTTC CASSLEAGTTYEQYF
TRBJ2-1 . TRBV5-4 TRBD1 TGTGCCAGCTCTGACAGGGGAGGAAACAATGAGCAGTTCTTC CASSDRGGNNEQFF
TRBJ1-1 . TRBV7-2 . TGTGCCAGCAGCTTGATACAGGGTAAGGCTGAAGCTTTCTTT CASSLIQGKAEAFF
TRBJ1-4 . TRBV14 . TGTGCCAGCAGCCAAGCCCGGGGTGAAAAACTGTTTTTT CASSQARGEKLFF
TRBJ2-7 . TRBV18 . TGTGCCAGCTCACCATTCAGGGCCTACGAGCAGTACTTC CASSPFRAYEQYF